This is a list of T cell receptor beta chains from one sample in a study of cytomegalovirus exposure and HLA in healthy donors. Generated by immunoSEQ multiplex PCR, the TCRdb table keeps only in-frame clones and is missing some. The table lists 130,000 to 150,000 clones, 64% of them singletons, with 3% in the top ten. The sequencing input was PBMCs. Source of these receptors: a woman in her twenties or thirties in good health and CMV-seropositive. CDR3s include the opening cysteine and the closing phenylalanine or tryptophan. Each record gives: D gene, clone size, J gene, V gene, CDR3 DNA, CDR3 protein. The D gene is left open where the match is weak. Some rows mark clone size as missing; the rest say once, few, many or name a class of expanded clone.

D: -
size: -
J: TRBJ2-4
V: TRBV18
DNA: TGTGCCAGCTCACTCTCAGAGGGTCAGTACTTC
CDR3: CASSLSEGQYF

D: TRBD1
size: -
J: TRBJ2-3
V: TRBV10-3
DNA: TGTGCCATCAGTCAGGCGGGGACAGGGGACACAGATACGCAGTATTTT
CDR3: CAISQAGTGDTDTQYF

D: -
size: few
J: TRBJ1-2
V: TRBV28
DNA: TGTGCCAGCAGTTTAATTCCAGGAATGAATGGCTACACCTTC
CDR3: CASSLIPGMNGYTF

D: TRBD2
size: -
J: TRBJ2-2
V: TRBV7-6
DNA: TGTGCCAGCAGCGTGCGCGGGGGGGCCGACACCGGGGAGCTGTTTTTT
CDR3: CASSVRGGADTGELFF

D: TRBD1
size: -
J: TRBJ2-1
V: TRBV5-1
DNA: TGCGCCAGCACCCCCCGTGGGACAGATACTTACAATGAGCAGTTCTTC
CDR3: CASTPRGTDTYNEQFF

D: TRBD1
size: -
J: TRBJ2-7
V: TRBV5-6
DNA: TGTGCCAGCAGCGGCTCCCCAAAAGGGGGCCGAACCCCCTACGAGCAGTACTTC
CDR3: CASSGSPKGGRTPYEQYF

D: TRBD2
size: -
J: TRBJ2-2
V: TRBV5-1
DNA: TGCGCCAGCAGCCCCTCCGGGACTAGCGTTCGGACCGGGGAGCTGTTTTTT
CDR3: CASSPSGTSVRTGELFF

D: -
size: -
J: TRBJ1-2
V: TRBV9
DNA: TGTGCCAGCAGCAGCCCAAACAGGGAAAGAGATGGCTACACCTTC
CDR3: CASSSPNRERDGYTF

D: TRBD2
size: once
J: TRBJ2-7
V: TRBV5-1
DNA: TGCGCCAGCAGCTCGGCGCGGGAGCGGGGCCACGAGCAGTACTTC
CDR3: CASSSARERGHEQYF

D: -
size: -
J: TRBJ2-3
V: TRBV2
DNA: TGTGCCAGCAGGGGAGACGCAGATACGCAGTATTTT
CDR3: CASRGDADTQYF

D: TRBD2
size: -
J: TRBJ2-7
V: TRBV6-1
DNA: TGTGCCAGCAGTGACCCGTCTCGGGAGGGCTACGAGCAGTACTTC
CDR3: CASSDPSREGYEQYF

D: TRBD1
size: once
J: TRBJ2-5
V: TRBV5-1
DNA: TGCGCCAGCAGCTGGGGACCCGGACAGGGGGGAGAGACCCAGTACTTC
CDR3: CASSWGPGQGGETQYF

D: TRBD1
size: -
J: TRBJ2-7
V: TRBV4-1
DNA: TGCGCCAGCAGTATGGGGACAGGGCTCGAGCAGTACTTC
CDR3: CASSMGTGLEQYF

D: -
size: -
J: TRBJ1-5
V: TRBV10-3
DNA: TGTGCCATCAGTGACAGGAATCAGCCCCAGCATTTT
CDR3: CAISDRNQPQHF

D: TRBD2
size: -
J: TRBJ2-1
V: TRBV29-1
DNA: TGCAGCGTCTCTAGCGGGGCCCCTACCGAGCAGTTCTTC
CDR3: CSVSSGAPTEQFF

D: -
size: once
J: TRBJ1-1
V: TRBV13
DNA: TGTGCCAGCAGCTCATACAGGGACACTGAAGCTTTCTTT
CDR3: CASSSYRDTEAFF

D: -
size: -
J: TRBJ2-7
V: TRBV2
DNA: TGTGCCAGCAGTGACGGTAGCTCCTACGAGCAGTACTTC
CDR3: CASSDGSSYEQYF

D: -
size: few
J: TRBJ2-7
V: TRBV28
DNA: TGTGCCAGCAGTTTATTCTCTAGTCGCGAGCAGTACTTC
CDR3: CASSLFSSREQYF

D: -
size: -
J: TRBJ1-1
V: TRBV4-1
DNA: TGCGCCAGCAGTTGGCGGGGGCCGAACACTGGAGCTTTCTTT
CDR3: CASSWRGPNTGAFF

D: -
size: once
J: TRBJ2-7
V: TRBV4-1
DNA: TGCGCCAGCAGCCAAACAGGTACCTACGAGCAGTACTTC
CDR3: CASSQTGTYEQYF

D: TRBD2
size: -
J: TRBJ2-7
V: TRBV4-1
DNA: TGCGCCAGCAGACCTAGCGGGGGACGGGTGGAGCAGTACTTC
CDR3: CASRPSGGRVEQYF

D: TRBD1
size: -
J: TRBJ1-1
V: TRBV5-6
DNA: TGTGCCAGCAGCAGCCGGGACAGGGACTCTGAAGCTTTCTTT
CDR3: CASSSRDRDSEAFF

D: -
size: -
J: TRBJ2-2
V: TRBV7-8
DNA: TGTGCCAGCAGCTGGGGGGGCACCGCCGGGGAGCTGTTTTTT
CDR3: CASSWGGTAGELFF

D: TRBD1
size: -
J: TRBJ2-7
V: TRBV13
DNA: TGTGCCAGCAGCTTAGGGGGACAGGGGGGCTACGAGCAGTACTTC
CDR3: CASSLGGQGGYEQYF

D: -
size: -
J: TRBJ1-6
V: TRBV7-3
DNA: TGTGCCAGCAGCTTAACGGGTGGGACTCATGCACCCCTCCACTTT
CDR3: CASSLTGGTHAPLHF

D: TRBD2
size: -
J: TRBJ2-3
V: TRBV19
DNA: TGTGCCAGTAGTAGCGGGGGGGAACCACGTACGCAGTATTTT
CDR3: CASSSGGEPRTQYF

D: -
size: -
J: TRBJ1-2
V: TRBV2
DNA: TGTGCCAGAGAAACGGGGAGTAACTATGGCTACACCTTC
CDR3: CARETGSNYGYTF

D: -
size: -
J: TRBJ2-5
V: TRBV6-1
DNA: TGTGCCAGCAGTGCGGGGGTCGACGGGACCCAGTACTTC
CDR3: CASSAGVDGTQYF

D: -
size: -
J: TRBJ2-1
V: TRBV5-1
DNA: TGCGCCAGCAGCCTACAGGGTAACGAGCAGTTCTTC
CDR3: CASSLQGNEQFF

D: -
size: -
J: TRBJ1-4
V: TRBV2
DNA: TGTGCCAGCATAGCCGAGGCCACGTCTGAAAAACTGTTTTTT
CDR3: CASIAEATSEKLFF

D: -
size: -
J: TRBJ2-1
V: TRBV27
DNA: TGTGCCAGCAGTTTAAGCGTTAACACCAATGAGCAGTTCTTC
CDR3: CASSLSVNTNEQFF

D: -
size: -
J: TRBJ1-5
V: TRBV6-1
DNA: TGTGCCAGCAGTACCGACAGGATCAATCAGCCCCAGCATTTT
CDR3: CASSTDRINQPQHF

D: TRBD1
size: -
J: TRBJ1-1
V: TRBV5-1
DNA: TGCGCCAGCACTGAAAGAGGGGGCGTTAGGACTGAAGCTTTCTTT
CDR3: CASTERGGVRTEAFF